These T cell receptor beta chains were read from a single sample in a study of blood T cell repertoires in COVID-19. The data were produced by immunoSEQ multiplex PCR, yet TCRdb's version contains in-frame clones alone and is incomplete. Altogether 98,000 or so clones are present, over 70% being singletons, with the ten largest covering 15%. Sequencing used peripheral blood. The receptors originated from a man aged 50-59 years with acute or convalescent COVID-19. Both conserved end residues are part of each CDR3. D genes are given only for firm matches. Rows may omit the clone size; those that give it use once, few, many or a size class.

D gene,clone size,J gene,V gene,CDR3 DNA,CDR3 protein
-,-,TRBJ2-2,TRBV9,TGTGCCAGCAGCGTCGGGAGTTCGCTCACCGGGGAGCTGTTTTTT,CASSVGSSLTGELFF
TRBD2,-,TRBJ2-1,TRBV7-8,TGTGCCAGCAGCCATCCGGGGACTAGCGGGTTTGAGCAGTTCTTC,CASSHPGTSGFEQFF
-,few,TRBJ2-5,TRBV6-5,TGTGCCAGCAGATGGACAGAGTACCAAGAGACCCAGTACTTC,CASRWTEYQETQYF
-,-,TRBJ2-7,TRBV6-5,TGTGCCAGCAGCGCCCGGGTCTCCTATAATTACGAGCAGTACTTC,CASSARVSYNYEQYF
-,-,TRBJ2-1,TRBV28,TGTGCCAGCAGTTTCCGGGCCGGGGGATATGAGCAGTTCTTC,CASSFRAGGYEQFF
-,-,TRBJ1-1,TRBV5-4,TGTGCCAGCAGCTTGGCGCAGAAGAACACTGAAGCTTTCTTT,CASSLAQKNTEAFF
-,-,TRBJ1-6,TRBV6-6,TGTGCCAGCAGTCGGACGAGGGGGAATTCACCCCTCCACTTT,CASSRTRGNSPLHF
-,-,TRBJ1-1,TRBV4-2,TGTGCCAGCAGCCAAGACGGGGAGGGCTTCTTT,CASSQDGEGFF
TRBD2,-,TRBJ2-7,TRBV7-8,TGTGCCAGCAGCTTAGTAGGCGGGAGCTCCTACGAGCAGTACTTC,CASSLVGGSSYEQYF
-,-,TRBJ2-3,TRBV7-2,TGTGCCAGCACACGGGGGGATACGCAGTATTTT,CASTRGDTQYF
-,-,TRBJ1-5,TRBV28,TGTGCCAGCAGCCCCCCCCCAGGGCGGAATCAGCCCCAGCATTTT,CASSPPPGRNQPQHF
TRBD1,-,TRBJ2-7,TRBV28,TGTGCCAGCAGAAGAGACCGGGGACAGGGGAGGGCCTACGAGCAGTACTTC,CASRRDRGQGRAYEQYF
-,-,TRBJ2-1,TRBV4-1,TGCGCCAGCAGTCGCTCTAGGAGGCAGAGCTCCTACAATGAGCAGTTCTTC,CASSRSRRQSSYNEQFF
TRBD2,-,TRBJ2-7,TRBV15,TGTGCCACCAGCAGAGTCCTAGCGGGACCCTACGAGCAGTACTTC,CATSRVLAGPYEQYF
TRBD1,-,TRBJ2-4,TRBV3-1/TRBV3-2,TGTGCCAGCAGCCAACAGACAGGGCAACTAGCCAAAAACATTCAGTACTTC,CASSQQTGQLAKNIQYF
-,-,TRBJ2-1,TRBV15,TGTGCCACCAGCATCTCGAATGAGCAGTTCTTC,CATSISNEQFF
TRBD2,-,TRBJ2-1,TRBV19,TGTGCGTCGACCGGGACTAGCGGGAGGATGACGTTGGATGAGCAGTTCTTC,CASTGTSGRMTLDEQFF
TRBD1,-,TRBJ2-1,TRBV6-5,TGTGCCAGCAGTACAGACAGGGCCTACAATGAGCAGTTCTTC,CASSTDRAYNEQFF
TRBD2,once,TRBJ2-1,TRBV10-1,TGCGCCAGCAGTGAGGGGGGACTAGCGGGAGGAAGGGGCTCCTACAATGAGCAGTTCTTC,CASSEGGLAGGRGSYNEQFF
TRBD2,-,TRBJ2-1,TRBV6-1,TGTGCCAGCAGTGTATTCCGTAGCGGGAGCAGCTCCTACAATGAGCAGTTCTTC,CASSVFRSGSSSYNEQFF
-,-,TRBJ2-1,TRBV6-5,TGTGCCAGCAGTTTCATAAATCCGGGGAATGAGCAGTTCTTC,CASSFINPGNEQFF
TRBD2,-,TRBJ2-2,TRBV3-1/TRBV3-2,TGTGCCAGCAGCCCCAACCGACTAGCGGGAGTTCCCGGGGAGCTGTTTTTT,CASSPNRLAGVPGELFF
TRBD2,-,TRBJ2-7,TRBV6-6,TGTGCCAGCAGTCTCGGGACTAGCGGGAGTCGGGAGCAGTACTTC,CASSLGTSGSREQYF
TRBD1,-,TRBJ2-7,TRBV6-5,TGTGCCACTCGGGGGGGGACAGGGGTCATGGACGAGCAGTACTTC,CATRGGTGVMDEQYF
-,few,TRBJ2-1,TRBV4-2,TGTGCCAGCAGCCGGATTTCTGGCGGTGATGAGCAGTTCTTC,CASSRISGGDEQFF
-,-,TRBJ2-3,TRBV15,TGTGCCACCAGCAGGTTCGGAGATACGCAGTATTTT,CATSRFGDTQYF
TRBD1,-,TRBJ2-4,TRBV5-6,TGTGCCAGCAGCTTGGAAGGACAGGGTGTCAACATTCAGTACTTC,CASSLEGQGVNIQYF
TRBD1,-,TRBJ2-6,TRBV5-4,TGTGCCAGCAGCTTCGGGACAGGGGGTACTGGGGCCAACGTCCTGACTTTC,CASSFGTGGTGANVLTF
TRBD1,-,TRBJ2-1,TRBV5-1,TGCGCCAGCAGCCTAGGGCTAGGACAGGCCTCCTACAATGAGCAGTTCTTC,CASSLGLGQASYNEQFF
-,-,TRBJ1-5,TRBV28,TGTGCCAGCAGAGATACTAGGAGACCCCAGCATTTT,CASRDTRRPQHF
-,few,TRBJ2-1,TRBV7-9,TGTGCCAGCAGCGTTGACAGGCCGCTCTACAATGAGCAGTTCTTC,CASSVDRPLYNEQFF
-,-,TRBJ1-6,TRBV27,TGTGCCAGCAGTTTAGTCGGCAGGAATTCACCCCTCCACTTT,CASSLVGRNSPLHF
-,-,TRBJ1-1,TRBV3-1/TRBV3-2,TGTGCCAGCAGCTCACAGGTGGAGGCTTTCTTT,CASSSQVEAFF
-,-,TRBJ2-2,TRBV18,TGTGCCAGCTCACAGCTGGGCTCGAACACCGGGGAGCTGTTTTTT,CASSQLGSNTGELFF
TRBD2,once,TRBJ2-1,TRBV9,TGTGCCAGCAGCGCAGGGACTAGCGGGATTAATGAGCAGTTCTTC,CASSAGTSGINEQFF
TRBD2,-,TRBJ2-7,TRBV4-1,TGCGCCAGCAGCCAATCTAGCGGGAGCTCCTACGAGCAGTACTTC,CASSQSSGSSYEQYF
-,-,TRBJ1-6,TRBV12-3/TRBV12-4,TGTGCCAGCAGTATCAGTAATTCACCCCTCCACTTT,CASSISNSPLHF
-,once,TRBJ1-1,TRBV19,TGTGCCAGTAGTATACAGGGGAACACTGAAGCTTTCTTT,CASSIQGNTEAFF
TRBD2,-,TRBJ2-3,TRBV7-9,TGTGCCAGCAGCCCGGGACTAGCGCCTAGCACAGATACGCAGTATTTT,CASSPGLAPSTDTQYF
-,-,TRBJ2-1,TRBV6-2/TRBV6-3,TGTGCCAGCAGCTTTAGCAATGAGCAGTTCTTC,CASSFSNEQFF
-,-,TRBJ1-5,TRBV27,TGTGCCAGCACCACCGGGGATCAGCCCCAGCATTTT,CASTTGDQPQHF
TRBD2,-,TRBJ2-1,TRBV5-4,TGTGCCAGCAGCGCACCGGGACTAGCGGGAGCTGAGCAGTTCTTC,CASSAPGLAGAEQFF
-,-,TRBJ2-3,TRBV15,TGTGCCACCTATGGGGCAGTCATCCGGGACTCGAACACAGATACGCAGTATTTT,CATYGAVIRDSNTDTQYF
-,-,TRBJ2-3,TRBV20-1,TGCAGTGCTAGTACGGGAGTAGAGTCGGATACGCAGTATTTT,CSASTGVESDTQYF
-,-,TRBJ1-1,TRBV9,TGTGCCAGCAGCGTAGGGACAAGGGGCACTGAAGCTTTCTTT,CASSVGTRGTEAFF
-,few,TRBJ2-3,TRBV19,TGTGCCGCCGGGGGTAGTAGGGGAGATACGCAGTATTTT,CAAGGSRGDTQYF
TRBD1,-,TRBJ1-1,TRBV6-5,TGTGCCAGCCGCAGCCCTGGACAGGGGGTCACTGAAGCTTTCTTT,CASRSPGQGVTEAFF
TRBD2,-,TRBJ2-1,TRBV24-1,TGTGCCACCAGTGACGTTCGGACTAGCGGGCGCAATGAGCAGTTCTTC,CATSDVRTSGRNEQFF
-,-,TRBJ1-6,TRBV6-6,TGTGCCAGCAGTCAAGCGGGGTTAGATAATTCACCCCTCCACTTT,CASSQAGLDNSPLHF
-,-,TRBJ1-2,TRBV21-1,TGTGCCGGCCCCTCCCGGAACAGGGAGTCGGGGCGCTATGGCTACACCTTC,CAGPSRNRESGRYGYTF